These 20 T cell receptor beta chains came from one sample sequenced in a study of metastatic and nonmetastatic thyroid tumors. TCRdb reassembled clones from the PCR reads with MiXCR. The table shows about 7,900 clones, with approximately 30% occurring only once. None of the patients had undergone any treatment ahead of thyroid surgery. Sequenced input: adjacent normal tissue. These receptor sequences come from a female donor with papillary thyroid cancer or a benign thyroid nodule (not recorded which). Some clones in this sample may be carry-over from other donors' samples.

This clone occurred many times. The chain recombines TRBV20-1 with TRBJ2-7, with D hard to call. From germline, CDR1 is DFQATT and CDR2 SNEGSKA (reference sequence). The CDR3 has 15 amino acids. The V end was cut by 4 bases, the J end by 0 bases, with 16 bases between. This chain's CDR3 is CSAKGILGDSYEQYF. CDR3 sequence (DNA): TGCAGTGCTAAAGGGATTTTAGGAGACTCCTACGAGCAGTACTTC.

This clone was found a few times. CDR3 residues: CASSYVWGLGAGELFF. The CDR3 bases are TGTGCCAGCAGTTACGTGTGGGGACTAGGAGCCGGGGAGCTGTTTTTT. V usage is TRBV6-2 or TRBV6-3 and J usage is TRBJ2-2; 8 bases match TRBD2. The CDR3 sequence is 16 residues long. From germline, CDR1 is MNHEY and CDR2 SVGEGT. The junction had 8 bases not matched to a gene; V was cut back by 2 bases and J by 6 bases.

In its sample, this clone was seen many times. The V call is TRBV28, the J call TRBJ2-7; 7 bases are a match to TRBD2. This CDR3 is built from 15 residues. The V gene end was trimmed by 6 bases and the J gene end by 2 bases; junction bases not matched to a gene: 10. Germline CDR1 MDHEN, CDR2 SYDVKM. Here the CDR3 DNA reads TGTGCCAGCAGCCCAGGCGGGGGAATTACCTACGAGCAGTACTTC. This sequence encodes CASSPGGGITYEQYF.

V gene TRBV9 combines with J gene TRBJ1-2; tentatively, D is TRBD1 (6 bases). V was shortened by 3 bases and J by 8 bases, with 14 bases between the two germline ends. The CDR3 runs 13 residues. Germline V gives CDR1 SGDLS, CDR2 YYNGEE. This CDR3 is CASSAQGRVGYTF. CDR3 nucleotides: TGTGCCAGCAGCGCCCAGGGGAGGGTCGGCTACACCTTC.

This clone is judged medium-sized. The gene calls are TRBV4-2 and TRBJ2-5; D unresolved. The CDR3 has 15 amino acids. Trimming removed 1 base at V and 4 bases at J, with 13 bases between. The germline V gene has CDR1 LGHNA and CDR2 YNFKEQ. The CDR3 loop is CASSQGDSRSETQYF. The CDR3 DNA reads TGTGCCAGCAGCCAAGGAGACTCCCGCTCAGAGACCCAGTACTTC.

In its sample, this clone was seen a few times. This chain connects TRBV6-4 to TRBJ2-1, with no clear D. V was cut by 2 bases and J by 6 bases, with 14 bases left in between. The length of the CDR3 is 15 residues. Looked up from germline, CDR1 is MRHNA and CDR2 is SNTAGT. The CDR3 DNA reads TGTGCCAGCAGTGACACAGAGATCCGGAGCAATGAGCAGTTCTTC. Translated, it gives CASSDTEIRSNEQFF.

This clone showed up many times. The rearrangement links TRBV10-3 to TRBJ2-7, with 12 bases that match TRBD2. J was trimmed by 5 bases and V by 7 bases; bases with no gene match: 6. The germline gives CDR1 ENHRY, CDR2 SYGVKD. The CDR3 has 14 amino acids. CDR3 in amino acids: CAIMWTSGDNEQYF. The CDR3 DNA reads TGTGCCATCATGTGGACTAGCGGGGACAACGAGCAGTACTTC.

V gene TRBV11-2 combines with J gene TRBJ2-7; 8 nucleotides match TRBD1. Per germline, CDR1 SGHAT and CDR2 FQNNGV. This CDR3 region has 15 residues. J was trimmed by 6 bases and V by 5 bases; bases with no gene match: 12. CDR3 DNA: TGTGCCAGCAGCCAGGGACGTGGCAGGGGGCTCGAGCAGTACTTC. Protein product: CASSQGRGRGLEQYF.

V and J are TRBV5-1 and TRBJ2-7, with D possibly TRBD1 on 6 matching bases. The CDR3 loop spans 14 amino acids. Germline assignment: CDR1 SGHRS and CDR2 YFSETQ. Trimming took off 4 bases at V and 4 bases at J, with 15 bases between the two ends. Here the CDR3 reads CASSVDSSGYEQYF. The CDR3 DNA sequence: TGCGCCAGCAGCGTGGACAGTTCGGGGTACGAGCAGTACTTC.

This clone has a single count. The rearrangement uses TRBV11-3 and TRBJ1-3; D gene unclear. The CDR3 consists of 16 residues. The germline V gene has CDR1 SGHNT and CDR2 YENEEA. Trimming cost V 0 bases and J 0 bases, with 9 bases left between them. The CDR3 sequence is CASSLEFQNSGNTIYF. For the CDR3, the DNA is TGTGCCAGCAGCTTAGAGTTCCAAAACTCTGGAAACACCATATATTTT.

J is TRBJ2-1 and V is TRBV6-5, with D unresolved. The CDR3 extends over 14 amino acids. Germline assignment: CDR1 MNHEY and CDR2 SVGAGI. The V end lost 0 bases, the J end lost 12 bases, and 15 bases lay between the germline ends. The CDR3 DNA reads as TGTGCCAGCAGTTACTCGACCGCCGCGGTTGGGCAGTTCTTC. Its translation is CASSYSTAAVGQFF.

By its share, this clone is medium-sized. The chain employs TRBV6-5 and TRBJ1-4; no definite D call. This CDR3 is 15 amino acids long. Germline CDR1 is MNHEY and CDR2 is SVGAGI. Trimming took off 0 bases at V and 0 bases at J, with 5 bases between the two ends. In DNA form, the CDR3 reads TGTGCCAGCAGTTACTCCCAATCAACTAATGAAAAACTGTTTTTT. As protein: CASSYSQSTNEKLFF.

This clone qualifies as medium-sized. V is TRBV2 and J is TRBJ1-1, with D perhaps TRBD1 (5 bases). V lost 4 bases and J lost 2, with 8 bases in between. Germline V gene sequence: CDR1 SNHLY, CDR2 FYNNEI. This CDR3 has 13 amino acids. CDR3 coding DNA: TGTGCCAGCAGTGCCCAGGGAAACACTGAAGCTTTCTTT. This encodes CASSAQGNTEAFF.

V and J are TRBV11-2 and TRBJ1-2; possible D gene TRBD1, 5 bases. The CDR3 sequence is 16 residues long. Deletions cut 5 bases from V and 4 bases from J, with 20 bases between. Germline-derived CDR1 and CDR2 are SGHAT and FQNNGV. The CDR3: CASSPRGGDWSYGYTF. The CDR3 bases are TGTGCCAGCAGCCCACGAGGAGGGGATTGGAGCTATGGCTACACCTTC. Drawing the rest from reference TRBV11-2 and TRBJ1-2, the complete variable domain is EAGVAQSPRYKIIEKRQSVAFWCNPISGHATLYWYQQILGQGPKLLIQFQNNGVVDDSQLPKDRFSAERLKGVDSTLKIQPAKLEDSAVYLCASSPRGGDWSYGYTFGSGTRLTVV.

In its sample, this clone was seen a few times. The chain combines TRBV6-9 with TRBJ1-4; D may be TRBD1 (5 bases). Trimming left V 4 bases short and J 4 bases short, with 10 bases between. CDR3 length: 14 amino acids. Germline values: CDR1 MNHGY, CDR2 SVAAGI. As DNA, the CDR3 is TGTGCCAGCAGTTTCCGGGGGGATAATGAAAAACTGTTTTTT. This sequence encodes CASSFRGDNEKLFF.

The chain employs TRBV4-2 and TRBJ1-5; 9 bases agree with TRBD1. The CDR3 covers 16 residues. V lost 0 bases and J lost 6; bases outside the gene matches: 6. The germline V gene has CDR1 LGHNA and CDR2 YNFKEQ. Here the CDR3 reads CASSQDFRQGGQPQHF. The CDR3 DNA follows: TGTGCCAGCAGCCAAGATTTTCGACAGGGGGGTCAGCCCCAGCATTTT.

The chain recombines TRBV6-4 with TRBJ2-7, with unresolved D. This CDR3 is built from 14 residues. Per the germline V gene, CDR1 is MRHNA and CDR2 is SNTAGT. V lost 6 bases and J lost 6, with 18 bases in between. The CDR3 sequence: CASSSYKERCEQYF. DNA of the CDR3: TGTGCCAGCAGCAGCTACAAAGAACGCTGCGAGCAGTACTTC.

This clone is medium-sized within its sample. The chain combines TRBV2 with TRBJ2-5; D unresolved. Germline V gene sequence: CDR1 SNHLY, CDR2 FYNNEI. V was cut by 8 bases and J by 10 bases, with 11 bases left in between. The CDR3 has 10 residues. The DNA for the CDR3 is TGTGCCAGCCGCGATGGGGACCAGTACTTC. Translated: CASRDGDQYF.

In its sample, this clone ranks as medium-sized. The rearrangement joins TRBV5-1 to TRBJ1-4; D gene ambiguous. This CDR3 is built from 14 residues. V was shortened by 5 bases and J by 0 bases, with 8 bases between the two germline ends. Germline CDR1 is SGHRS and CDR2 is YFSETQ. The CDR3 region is CASRRTATNEKLFF. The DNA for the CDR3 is TGCGCCAGCAGGAGGACGGCAACTAATGAAAAACTGTTTTTT.

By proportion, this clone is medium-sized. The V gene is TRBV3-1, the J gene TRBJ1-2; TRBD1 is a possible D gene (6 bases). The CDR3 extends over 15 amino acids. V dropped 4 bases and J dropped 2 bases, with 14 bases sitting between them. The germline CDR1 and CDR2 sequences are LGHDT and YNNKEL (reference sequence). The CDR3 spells CASSRQGQENYGYTF. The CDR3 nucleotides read TGTGCCAGCAGCCGCCAGGGGCAGGAGAACTATGGCTACACCTTC.